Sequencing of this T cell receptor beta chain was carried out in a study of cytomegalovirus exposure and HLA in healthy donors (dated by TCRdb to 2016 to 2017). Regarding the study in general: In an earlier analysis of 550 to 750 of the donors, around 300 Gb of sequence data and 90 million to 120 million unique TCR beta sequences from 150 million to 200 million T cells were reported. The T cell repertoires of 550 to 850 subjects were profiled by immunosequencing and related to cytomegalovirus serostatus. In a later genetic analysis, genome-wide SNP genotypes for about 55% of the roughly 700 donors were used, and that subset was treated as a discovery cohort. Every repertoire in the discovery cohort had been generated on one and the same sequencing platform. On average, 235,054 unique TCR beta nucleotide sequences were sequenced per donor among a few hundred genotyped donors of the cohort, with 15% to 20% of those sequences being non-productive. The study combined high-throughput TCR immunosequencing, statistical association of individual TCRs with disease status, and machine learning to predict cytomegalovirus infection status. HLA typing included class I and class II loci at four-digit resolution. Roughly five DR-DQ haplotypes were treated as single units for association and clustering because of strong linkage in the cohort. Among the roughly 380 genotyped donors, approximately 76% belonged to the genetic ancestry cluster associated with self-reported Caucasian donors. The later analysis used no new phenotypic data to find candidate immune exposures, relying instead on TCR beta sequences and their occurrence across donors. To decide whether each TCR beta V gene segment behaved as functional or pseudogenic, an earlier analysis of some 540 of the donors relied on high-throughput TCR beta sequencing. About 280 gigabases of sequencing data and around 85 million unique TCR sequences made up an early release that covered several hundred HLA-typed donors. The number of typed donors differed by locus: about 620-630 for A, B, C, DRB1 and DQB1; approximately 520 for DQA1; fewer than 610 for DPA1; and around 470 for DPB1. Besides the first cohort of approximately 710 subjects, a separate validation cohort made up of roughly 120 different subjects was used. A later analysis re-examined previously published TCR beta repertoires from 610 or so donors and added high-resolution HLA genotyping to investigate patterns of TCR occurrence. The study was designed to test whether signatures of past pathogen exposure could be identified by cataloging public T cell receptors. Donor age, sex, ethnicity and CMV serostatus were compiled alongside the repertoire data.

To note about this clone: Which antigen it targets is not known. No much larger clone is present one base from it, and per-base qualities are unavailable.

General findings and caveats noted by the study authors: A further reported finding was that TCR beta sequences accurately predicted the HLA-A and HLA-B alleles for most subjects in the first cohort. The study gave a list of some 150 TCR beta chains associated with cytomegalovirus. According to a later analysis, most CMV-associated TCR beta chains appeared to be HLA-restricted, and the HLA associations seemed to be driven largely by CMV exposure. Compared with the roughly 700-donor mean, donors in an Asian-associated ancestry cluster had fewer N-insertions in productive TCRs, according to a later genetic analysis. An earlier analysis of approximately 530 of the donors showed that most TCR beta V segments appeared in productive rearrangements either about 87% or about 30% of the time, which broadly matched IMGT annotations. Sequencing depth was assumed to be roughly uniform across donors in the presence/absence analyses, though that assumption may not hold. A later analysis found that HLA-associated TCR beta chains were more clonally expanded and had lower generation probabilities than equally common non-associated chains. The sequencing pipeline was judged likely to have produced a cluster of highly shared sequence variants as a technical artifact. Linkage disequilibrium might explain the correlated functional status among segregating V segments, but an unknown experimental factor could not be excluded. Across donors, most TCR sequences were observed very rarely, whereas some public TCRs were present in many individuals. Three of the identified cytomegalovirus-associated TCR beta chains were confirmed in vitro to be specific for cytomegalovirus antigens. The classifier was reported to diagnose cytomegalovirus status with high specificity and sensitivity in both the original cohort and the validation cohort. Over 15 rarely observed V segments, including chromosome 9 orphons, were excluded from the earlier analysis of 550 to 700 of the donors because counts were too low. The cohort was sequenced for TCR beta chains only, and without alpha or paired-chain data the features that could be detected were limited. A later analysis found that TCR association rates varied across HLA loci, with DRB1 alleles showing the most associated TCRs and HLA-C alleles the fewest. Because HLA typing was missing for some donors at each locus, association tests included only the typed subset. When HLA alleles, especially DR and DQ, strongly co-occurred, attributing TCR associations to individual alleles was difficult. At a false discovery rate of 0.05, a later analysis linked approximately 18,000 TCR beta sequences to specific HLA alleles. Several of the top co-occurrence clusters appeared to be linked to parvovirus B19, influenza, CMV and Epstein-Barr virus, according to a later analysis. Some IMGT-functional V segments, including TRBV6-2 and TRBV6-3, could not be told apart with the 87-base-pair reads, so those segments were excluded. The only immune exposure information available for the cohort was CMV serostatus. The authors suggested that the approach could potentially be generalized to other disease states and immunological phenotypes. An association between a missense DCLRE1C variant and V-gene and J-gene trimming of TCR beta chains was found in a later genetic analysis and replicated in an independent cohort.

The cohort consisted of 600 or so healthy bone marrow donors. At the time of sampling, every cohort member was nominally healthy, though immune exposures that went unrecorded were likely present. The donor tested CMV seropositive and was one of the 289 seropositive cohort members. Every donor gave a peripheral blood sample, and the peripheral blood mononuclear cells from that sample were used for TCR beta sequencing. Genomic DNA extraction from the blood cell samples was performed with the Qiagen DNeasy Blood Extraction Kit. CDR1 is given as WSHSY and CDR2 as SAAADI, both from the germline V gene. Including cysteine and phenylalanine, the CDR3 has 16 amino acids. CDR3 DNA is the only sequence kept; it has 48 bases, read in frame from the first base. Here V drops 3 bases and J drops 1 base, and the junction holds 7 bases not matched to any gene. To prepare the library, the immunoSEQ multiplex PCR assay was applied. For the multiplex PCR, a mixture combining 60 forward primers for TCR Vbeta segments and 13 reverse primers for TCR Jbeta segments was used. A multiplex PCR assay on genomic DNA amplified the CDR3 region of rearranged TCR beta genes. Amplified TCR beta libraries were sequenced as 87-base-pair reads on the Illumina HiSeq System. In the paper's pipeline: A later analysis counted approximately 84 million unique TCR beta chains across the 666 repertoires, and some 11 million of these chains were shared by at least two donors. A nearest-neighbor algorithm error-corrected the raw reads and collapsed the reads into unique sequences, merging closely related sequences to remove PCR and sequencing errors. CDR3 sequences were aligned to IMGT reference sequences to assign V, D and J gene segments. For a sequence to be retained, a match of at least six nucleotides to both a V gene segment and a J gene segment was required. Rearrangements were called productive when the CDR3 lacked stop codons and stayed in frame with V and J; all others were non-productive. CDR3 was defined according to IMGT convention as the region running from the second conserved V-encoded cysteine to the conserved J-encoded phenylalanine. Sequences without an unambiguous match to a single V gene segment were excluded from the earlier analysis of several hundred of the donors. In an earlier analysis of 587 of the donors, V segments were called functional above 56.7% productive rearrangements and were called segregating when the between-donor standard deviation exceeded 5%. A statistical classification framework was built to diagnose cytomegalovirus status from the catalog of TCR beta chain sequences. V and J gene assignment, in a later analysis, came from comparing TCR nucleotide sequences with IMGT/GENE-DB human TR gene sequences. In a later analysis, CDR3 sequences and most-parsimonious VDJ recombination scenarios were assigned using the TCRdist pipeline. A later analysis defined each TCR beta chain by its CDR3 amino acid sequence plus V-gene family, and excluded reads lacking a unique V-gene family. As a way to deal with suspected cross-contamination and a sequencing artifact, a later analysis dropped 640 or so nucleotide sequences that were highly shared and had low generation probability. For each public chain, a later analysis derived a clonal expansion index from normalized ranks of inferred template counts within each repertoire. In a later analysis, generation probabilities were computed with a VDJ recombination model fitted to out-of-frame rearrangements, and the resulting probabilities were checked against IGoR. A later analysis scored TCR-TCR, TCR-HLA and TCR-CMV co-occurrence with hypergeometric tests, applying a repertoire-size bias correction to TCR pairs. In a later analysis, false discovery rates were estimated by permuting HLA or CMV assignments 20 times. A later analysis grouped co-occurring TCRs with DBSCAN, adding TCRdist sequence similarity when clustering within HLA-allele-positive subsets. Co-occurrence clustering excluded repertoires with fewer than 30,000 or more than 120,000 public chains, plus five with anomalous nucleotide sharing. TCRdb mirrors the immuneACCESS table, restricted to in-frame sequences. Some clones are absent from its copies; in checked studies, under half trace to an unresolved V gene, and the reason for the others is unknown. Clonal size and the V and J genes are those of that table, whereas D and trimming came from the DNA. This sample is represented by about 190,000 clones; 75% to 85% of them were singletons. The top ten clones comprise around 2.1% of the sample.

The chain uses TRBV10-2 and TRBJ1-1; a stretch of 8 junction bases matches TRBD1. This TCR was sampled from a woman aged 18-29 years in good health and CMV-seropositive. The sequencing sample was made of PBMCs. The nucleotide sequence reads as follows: TGCGCCAGCAGTGATACCCCAGGGGGCGGGAACACTGAAGCTTTCTTT. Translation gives CASSDTPGGGNTEAFF.